Each of the 8 T cell receptor beta chains below was sequenced from the same sample in a study of early T cells in non-severe SARS-CoV-2 infection. Via MiXCR, TCRdb re-called the 5' RACE reads, giving one row per CDR3 protein. The top ten clones hold approximately 4.8% of a sample with 55,000 to 70,000 distinct CDR3 sequences, 10% to 15% of them seen once. The sequencing input was whole blood. All receptors derive from an adult who was a healthcare worker with PCR-confirmed SARS-CoV-2 infection or an uninfected control (not recorded which).

In its sample, this clonotype was seen a few times. This chain joins TRBV3-1 and TRBJ1-2, with 9 bases that match TRBD1. The CDR3 length is 14 residues. Germline trimming cut 4 bases from V and 6 bases from J; bases unmatched to any gene: 6. CDR1 is LGHDT, CDR2 YNNKEL, per germline (reference sequence). CDR3 bases: TGTGCCAGCAGCCCCGGGACAGGGATCCATGGCTACACCTTC. Amino acids: CASSPGTGIHGYTF. Filled out from reference TRBV3-1 and TRBJ1-2, the complete variable domain reads DTAVSQTPKYLVTQMGNDKSIKCEQNLGHDTMYWYKQDSKKFLKIMFSYNNKELIINETVPNRFSPKSPDKAHLNLHINSLELGDSAVYFCASSPGTGIHGYTFGSGTRLTVV.

This clonotype was seen many times. The chain recombines TRBV29-1 with TRBJ2-3; the match to TRBD1 covers 7 bases. Looked up from germline, CDR1 is SQVTM and CDR2 is ANQGSEA. V shed 6 bases, J shed 5 bases, and the junction held 5 bases outside the gene matches. CDR3 size: 12 residues. CDR3: CSVGDRQDTQYF. CDR3 nucleotide sequence: TGCAGCGTGGGGGACAGACAAGATACGCAGTATTTT.

The chain combines TRBV6-2 or TRBV6-3 with TRBJ1-1, with 7 positions matching TRBD1. This CDR3 contains 14 residues. The V segment lost 7 bases and the J segment 2 bases; nucleotides outside the gene matches: 7. Germline CDR1 and CDR2: MNHEY and SVGEGT. This CDR3 reads CASTRDRPNTEAFF. CDR3 in DNA: TGTGCCAGCACCCGGGACAGACCAAACACTGAAGCTTTCTTT.

A few counts support this clonotype. The V and J genes are TRBV4-1 and TRBJ1-5; a possible D gene is TRBD1 (5 bases). CDR3 size: 15 residues. The V end lost 1 base, the J end lost 6 bases, and 13 bases lay between the germline ends. Germline V gene lookup returns CDR1 MGHRA and CDR2 YSYEKL. The CDR3 sequence is CASSQGPGTTQPQHF. CDR3 nucleotide sequence: TGCGCCAGCAGCCAAGGTCCAGGGACCACTCAGCCCCAGCATTTT.

The chain couples TRBV19 to TRBJ2-1; 11 bases line up with TRBD1. V shed 4 bases, J shed 7 bases, and the junction held 3 bases outside the gene matches. Germline V gene sequence: CDR1 LNHDA, CDR2 SQIVND (reference sequence). CDR3 size: 14 residues. The CDR3 DNA follows: TGTGCCAGTAGTAGAGGGACAGGGGGGAATGAGCAGTTCTTC. Protein product: CASSRGTGGNEQFF.

Ten or more counts support this clonotype. This chain links TRBV29-1 with TRBJ2-5; a possible D gene is TRBD2 (6 bases). The CDR3 length is 13 residues. Trimming removed 7 bases from V and 5 bases from J, with 17 bases in between. CDR1 is SQVTM, CDR2 ANQGSEA, per germline. CDR3 loop: CSAGHGGLETQYF. CDR3 bases: TGCAGCGCAGGCCACGGGGGTCTCGAGACCCAGTACTTC.

This clonotype is judged medium-sized. This chain's CDR3 is CASRMGQGVYEQYF. CDR3 sequence (DNA): TGTGCCAGCAGGATGGGACAGGGGGTGTACGAGCAGTACTTC. The genes are TRBV6-2 or TRBV6-3 and TRBJ2-7, with TRBD1 identical over 11 bases. The germline gives CDR1 MNHEY, CDR2 SVGEGT. This CDR3 comprises 14 residues. V shed 6 bases, J shed 4 bases, and the junction held 5 bases outside the gene matches.

This chain connects TRBV3-1 to TRBJ1-2; a possible D gene is TRBD1 (6 bases). V was shortened by 6 bases and J by 1 base, with 9 bases between the two germline ends. The CDR3 is 13 residues long. Germline lookup yields CDR1 LGHDT and CDR2 YNNKEL (reference sequence). DNA for the CDR3: TGTGCCAGCAGACCGGACAGTAACTATGGCTACACCTTC. It is translated as CASRPDSNYGYTF.